A selection of T cell receptor beta chains follows, all from one sample in a study of radiotherapy plus CTLA-4 blockade in lung cancer. TCRdb's table, derived via immunoSEQ multiplex PCR, lists solely in-frame clones and lacks some. The sample lists tens of thousands of clones, around 78% occurring once. Here the sequenced sample was peripheral blood, taken from a patient treated with radiotherapy plus ipilimumab. The receptor source for this set is a human donor with non-small cell lung cancer whose response to radiotherapy plus ipilimumab could not be evaluated. Some clones in this sample may be carry-over from other donors' samples. The CDR3 runs from the conserved cysteine through the conserved F or W. D genes are given only for firm matches. A row's size may be missing; if present it is once, few, many or a size class.

J gene,V gene,D gene,clone size,CDR3 protein,CDR3 DNA
TRBJ2-5,TRBV12-5,TRBD1,-,CASGLGTGGETQYF,TGTGCTAGTGGTTTGGGGACAGGGGGAGAGACCCAGTACTTC
TRBJ2-5,TRBV5-8,-,-,CASSPPGVETQYF,TGTGCCAGCAGCCCCCCCGGTGTGGAGACCCAGTACTTC
TRBJ2-3,TRBV7-8,TRBD1,-,CASSSKAGTGGLSSDTQYF,TGTGCCAGCAGCTCAAAGGCAGGGACAGGGGGATTAAGTTCAGATACGCAGTATTTT
TRBJ2-7,TRBV18,TRBD1,-,CASSPRQGAYEQYF,TGTGCCAGCTCACCCCGACAGGGGGCCTACGAGCAGTACTTC
TRBJ2-3,TRBV6-5,-,-,CASSESGTQYF,TGTGCCAGCAGTGAATCAGGCACGCAGTATTTT
TRBJ2-2,TRBV7-3,-,-,CASSQNGGGGTGELFF,TGTGCCAGCAGCCAGAATGGGGGCGGAGGAACCGGGGAGCTGTTTTTT
TRBJ2-7,TRBV5-1,TRBD1,-,CASSTGQEYEQYF,TGCGCCAGCAGCACGGGACAGGAGTACGAGCAGTACTTC
TRBJ2-7,TRBV19,-,few,CASSIRHSYEQYF,TGTGCCAGTAGTATAAGACATTCCTACGAGCAGTACTTC
TRBJ1-5,TRBV18,-,-,CASSPTGPNQPQHF,TGTGCCAGCTCACCGACAGGCCCCAATCAGCCCCAGCATTTT
TRBJ2-2,TRBV5-1,-,-,CASSLQGSGELFF,TGCGCCAGCAGCCTGCAGGGGTCCGGGGAGCTGTTTTTT
TRBJ2-7,TRBV5-5,TRBD1,few,CASSLAGTGNYEQYF,TGTGCCAGCAGCTTGGCCGGGACAGGGAACTACGAGCAGTACTTC
TRBJ2-1,TRBV5-5,TRBD1,-,CASSSQTGVDEQFF,TGTGCCAGCAGCTCGCAGACAGGGGTCGATGAGCAGTTCTTC
TRBJ1-1,TRBV10-1,-,-,CASSELAERGEAFF,TGCGCCAGCAGTGAGTTAGCGGAACGAGGTGAAGCTTTCTTT
TRBJ1-1,TRBV4-3,TRBD1,-,CASSQGTGGMNTEAFF,TGCGCCAGCAGCCAAGGTACAGGGGGCATGAACACTGAAGCTTTCTTT
TRBJ2-7,TRBV7-6,-,-,CASSLGLGLSYEQYF,TGTGCCAGCAGCTTAGGGTTGGGCCTATCATACGAGCAGTACTTC
TRBJ2-7,TRBV5-8,-,few,CASSLRYEQYF,TGTGCCAGCAGCTTGCGGTACGAGCAGTACTTC
TRBJ1-1,TRBV5-1,TRBD1,-,CASSRTGGVTEAFF,TGCGCCAGCAGCAGGACAGGGGGTGTCACTGAAGCTTTCTTT
TRBJ2-1,TRBV12-5,-,-,CASGPVADSSYNEQFF,TGTGCTAGTGGCCCCGTCGCGGACAGTTCCTACAATGAGCAGTTCTTC
TRBJ2-7,TRBV6-4,TRBD1,-,CASSDSGQGELYEQYF,TGTGCCAGCAGTGACTCAGGACAGGGGGAGTTATACGAGCAGTACTTC
TRBJ2-2,TRBV5-1,-,-,CASSRNTGELFF,TGCGCCAGCAGCCGGAACACCGGGGAGCTGTTTTTT
TRBJ2-7,TRBV6-5,TRBD1,-,CASSSNAGGLPYEQYF,TGTGCCAGCAGTTCGAACGCAGGGGGCCTACCCTACGAGCAGTACTTC
TRBJ2-2,TRBV19,-,-,CASRLIQPILGELFF,TGTGCCAGTAGATTGATACAGCCCATTCTCGGGGAGCTGTTTTTT
TRBJ1-2,TRBV6-1,TRBD1,-,CASTVTGAASYGYTF,TGTGCCAGCACCGTGACAGGGGCTGCCTCCTATGGCTACACCTTC
TRBJ1-2,TRBV19,TRBD1,-,CASNSPGQGVYGYTF,TGTGCCAGTAATTCCCCGGGACAGGGGGTCTATGGCTACACCTTC
TRBJ2-7,TRBV4-1,TRBD1,-,CASSQSTGRAYEQYF,TGCGCCAGCAGCCAATCGACAGGGCGGGCCTACGAGCAGTACTTC
TRBJ1-2,TRBV9,TRBD1,-,CASSVGQGTYGYTF,TGTGCCAGCAGCGTCGGACAGGGTACCTATGGCTACACCTTC
TRBJ2-7,TRBV9,-,-,CASSVGNSYEQYF,TGTGCCAGCAGCGTAGGGAACAGCTACGAGCAGTACTTC
TRBJ1-4,TRBV19,TRBD1,-,CASSIGPGQAGNEKLFF,TGTGCCAGTAGTATCGGCCCGGGACAGGCGGGTAATGAAAAACTGTTTTTT
TRBJ1-5,TRBV2,-,-,CASSDSQGPSNQPQHF,TGTGCCAGCAGTGATTCGCAGGGGCCTAGCAATCAGCCCCAGCATTTT
TRBJ1-5,TRBV5-8,TRBD1,-,CASSWTGGNQPQHF,TGTGCCAGCAGTTGGACAGGGGGAAATCAGCCCCAGCATTTT
TRBJ1-6,TRBV28,TRBD1,-,CASSPGTAYSPLHF,TGTGCCAGCAGTCCCGGGACAGCATATTCACCCCTCCACTTT
TRBJ2-1,TRBV7-3,TRBD2,-,CASSQGTSGNEQFF,TGTGCCAGCAGCCAGGGGACTAGCGGGAATGAGCAGTTCTTC
TRBJ2-2,TRBV5-1,TRBD1,-,CASSSTGGRDAGELFF,TGCGCCAGCAGCTCGACAGGGGGCAGGGACGCCGGGGAGCTGTTTTTT
TRBJ1-2,TRBV30,-,-,CAWSEGNYGYTF,TGTGCCTGGAGTGAGGGGAACTATGGCTACACCTTC
TRBJ2-7,TRBV5-6,TRBD1,-,CASSFGQGVGEQYF,TGTGCCAGCAGCTTTGGGCAGGGGGTGGGCGAGCAGTACTTC
TRBJ2-7,TRBV19,TRBD2,few,CASSISGGTYEQYF,TGTGCCAGTAGTATCAGCGGGGGGACGTACGAGCAGTACTTC
TRBJ1-2,TRBV28,-,few,CASSFLFSGRGNYGYTF,TGTGCCAGCAGTTTCCTTTTTAGCGGGCGAGGTAACTATGGCTACACCTTC
TRBJ1-5,TRBV5-1,TRBD1,-,CASSQGGQVNQPQHF,TGCGCCAGCAGCCAAGGGGGACAGGTAAATCAGCCCCAGCATTTT
TRBJ1-4,TRBV4-3,-,-,CASSQDVPRSISTNEKLFF,TGCGCCAGCAGCCAAGATGTACCTAGATCTATTTCAACTAATGAAAAACTGTTTTTT
TRBJ1-5,TRBV1,-,-,CTSSHDGTAYSNQPQHF,TGCACCAGCAGCCACGACGGGACAGCCTATAGCAATCAGCCCCAGCATTTT